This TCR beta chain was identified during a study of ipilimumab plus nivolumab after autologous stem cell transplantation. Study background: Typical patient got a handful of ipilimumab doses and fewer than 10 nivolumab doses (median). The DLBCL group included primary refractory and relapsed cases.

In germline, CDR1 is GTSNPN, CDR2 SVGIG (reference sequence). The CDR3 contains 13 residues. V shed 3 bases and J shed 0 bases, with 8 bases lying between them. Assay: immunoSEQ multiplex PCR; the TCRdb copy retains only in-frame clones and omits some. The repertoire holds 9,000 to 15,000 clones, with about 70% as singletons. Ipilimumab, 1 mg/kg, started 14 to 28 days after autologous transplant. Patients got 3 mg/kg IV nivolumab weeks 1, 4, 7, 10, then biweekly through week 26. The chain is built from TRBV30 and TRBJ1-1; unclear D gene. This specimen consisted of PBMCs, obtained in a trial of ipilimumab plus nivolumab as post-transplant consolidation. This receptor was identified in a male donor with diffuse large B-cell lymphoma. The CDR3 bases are TGTGCCTGGAGCGGGGAGGTGAACACTGAAGCTTTCTTT. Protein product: CAWSGEVNTEAFF. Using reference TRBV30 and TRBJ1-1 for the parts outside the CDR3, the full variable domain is SQTIHQWPATLVQPVGSPLSLECTVEGTSNPNLYWYRQAAGRGLQLLFYSVGIGQISSEVPQNLSASRPQDRQFILSSKKLLLSDSGFYLCAWSGEVNTEAFFGQGTRLTVV.